Here is one T cell receptor (beta chain) with its context. The antigen is unknown. Sample-barcoded 5' priming and a J-beta primer mix drove a second PCR of about 6 to 11 cycles. A single record per CDR3 protein comes from TCRdb applying MiXCR to the 5' RACE reads. The sample shows over a million distinct CDR3 sequences, 45% of them seen only once. The data are from a study of blood T cells in healthy people across ages. Study results and limitations: Both naive CD4+ cell counts and diversity were greater in long-lived donors than in aged donors.

V shed 4 bases and J shed 2 bases, with 9 bases lying between them. Per the germline V gene, CDR1 is MNHEY and CDR2 is SMNVEV (reference sequence). The CDR3 has 15 residues. The chain has TRBV27 and TRBJ2-6; the D is unclear. The TCR comes from a woman aged 60-70 years in good health. The material sequenced was blood. CDR3 sequence reads: CASSSSRPGANVLTF. CDR3 DNA sequence: TGTGCCAGCAGTTCCAGCAGGCCTGGGGCCAACGTCCTGACTTTC.